The 21 T cell receptor beta chains listed next were all sequenced from one sample in a study of identical twins listed by TCRdb under 2016. The method behind the library was 5' RACE. The sequencer listed for this sample is Illumina HiSeq 2000. The raw public reads went through TCRdb reprocessing: fastp at Q25, MiXCR clone calling, in-frame beta chains kept. All rows with the same CDR3 protein become a single entry with the most common DNA and genes. Recorded for this sample are hundreds of thousands of distinct CDR3 sequences; under 8.5% of them occurred a single time. The ten largest clonotypes hold roughly 1.6% of the sample. These data are also associated with another study on yellow fever vaccine responses in identical twins.

The specimen was PBMCs. These receptors came from a woman younger than 30 in good health.

This clonotype was seen repeatedly, ten times or more. CDR3 protein: CSATVTGAVTGELFF. As DNA, the CDR3 is TGCAGTGCAACCGTTACCGGAGCGGTCACCGGGGAGCTGTTTTTT. V is TRBV20-1 and J is TRBJ2-2; tentatively, D is TRBD2 (5 bases). Per the germline V gene, CDR1 is DFQATT and CDR2 is SNEGSKA (reference sequence). This CDR3 is 15 amino acids long. V dropped 6 bases and J dropped 4 bases, with 18 bases sitting between them.

DNA for the CDR3: TGTGCCAGCGAGCCCGGGGCGGGGGGTACAAGTCGGCAGTTCTTC. Translated, it gives CASEPGAGGTSRQFF. The chain employs TRBV6-4 and TRBJ2-1, with TRBD2 matching 8 bases. This CDR3 has 15 residues. After removal of 8 bases from V and 12 bases from J, the junction contained 18 bases not matched to a gene. In germline, CDR1 is MRHNA, CDR2 SNTAGT.

This clonotype was counted ten times or more. The chain recombines TRBV20-1 with TRBJ2-2; 15 bases fit TRBD2. V lost 0 bases and J lost 5; bases outside the gene matches: 4. CDR1 and CDR2 (germline): DFQATT, SNEGSKA (reference sequence). The CDR3 loop spans 17 amino acids. The CDR3 spells CSARDQGLAGGTGELFF. CDR3 in DNA: TGCAGTGCTAGAGATCAGGGACTAGCGGGAGGAACCGGGGAGCTGTTTTTT.

This clonotype came up many times. V gene TRBV5-1 combines with J gene TRBJ2-3; D not certain. Trimming removed 0 bases from V and 5 bases from J, with 10 bases in between. The CDR3 has 14 amino acids. Germline loops: CDR1 SGHRS, CDR2 YFSETQ. CDR3 region: CASSLGGVRDTQYF. As DNA, the CDR3 is TGCGCCAGCAGCTTGGGTGGAGTTAGAGATACGCAGTATTTT.

The table lists this clonotype with many counts. The chain employs TRBV20-1 and TRBJ2-7; 8 bases are shared with TRBD2. The germline gives CDR1 DFQATT, CDR2 SNEGSKA (reference sequence). This CDR3 comprises 16 residues. Trimming removed 1 base from V and 3 bases from J; junction bases left unmatched: 11. The CDR3 DNA follows: TGCAGTGCTAGAGGCGGTAGCGGGATGGGCTACTACGAGCAGTACTTC. Translating it yields CSARGGSGMGYYEQYF.

This clonotype was counted a few times. The rearrangement links TRBV9 to TRBJ2-3; 9 nucleotides line up with TRBD1. The germline gives CDR1 SGDLS, CDR2 YYNGEE. CDR3 size: 16 residues. Germline trimming cut 5 bases from V and 1 base from J; bases unmatched to any gene: 8. CDR3 loop: CASSWGQGFRTDTQYF. The CDR3 bases are TGTGCCAGCAGTTGGGGACAGGGATTTCGCACAGATACGCAGTATTTT.

There are a few counts of this clonotype. This chain joins TRBV7-9 and TRBJ2-7; D not resolved. CDR3 length: 13 residues. The germline gives CDR1 SEHNR, CDR2 FQNEAQ (reference sequence). The ends were cut back, 10 bases at V and 2 bases at J, with 15 bases in the middle. CDR3: CATSSPSPYEQYF. CDR3 coding DNA: TGTGCCACCTCTAGTCCCTCCCCCTACGAGCAGTACTTC.

This clonotype turned up a few times. The V call is TRBV5-1, the J call TRBJ2-2; D remains ambiguous. Germline V lookup: CDR1 SGHRS, CDR2 YFSETQ. The CDR3 runs to 14 residues. Trimming left V 3 bases short and J 2 bases short, with 8 bases between. The CDR3 reads CASSWTTNTGELFF. The CDR3 bases are TGCGCCAGCAGCTGGACGACTAACACCGGGGAGCTGTTTTTT.

The CDR3, as DNA: TGCGCCAGCAGTGAATCACTAGGGTTGACCTACGAGCAGTACTTC. It yields the protein CASSESLGLTYEQYF. The chain joins TRBV10-2 to TRBJ2-7, with D maybe TRBD2 (5 bases). Germline assignment: CDR1 WSHSY and CDR2 SAAADI. The CDR3 is made up of 15 amino acids. Trimming shortened V by 3 bases and J by 2 bases, and 14 bases separated the two germline ends.

This chain uses TRBV28 with TRBJ1-2; TRBD1 might be the D (6 bases). V dropped 6 bases and J dropped 4 bases, with 18 bases sitting between them. The CDR3 totals 15 residues. Looked up from germline, CDR1 is MDHEN and CDR2 is SYDVKM. The CDR3 DNA reads as TGTGCCAGCAGCCTGGGGGGCCACACGGGCTATGGCTACACCTTC. This gives the protein CASSLGGHTGYGYTF.

This clonotype was detected many times. The chain links TRBV29-1 to TRBJ2-3; 8 positions agree with TRBD2. There are 14 residues in the CDR3. CDR1 is SQVTM, CDR2 ANQGSEA, per germline. Trimming removed 4 bases from V and 0 bases from J; junction bases left unmatched: 3. CDR3 nucleotide sequence: TGCAGCGTTGTTAGCGGGATTAGCACAGATACGCAGTATTTT. As protein: CSVVSGISTDTQYF.

V usage is TRBV7-2 and J usage is TRBJ1-5; D gene uncertain. This CDR3 has 13 residues. V was trimmed by 3 bases and J by 6 bases, leaving 9 bases between them. Germline V gives CDR1 SGHTA, CDR2 FQGNSA. CDR3 region: CASSLARSQPQHF. The CDR3 bases are TGTGCCAGCAGCTTGGCTAGGAGTCAGCCCCAGCATTTT.

The sample holds one count of this clonotype. The V call is TRBV14, the J call TRBJ2-1; 10 bases fit TRBD2. The CDR3 is 17 amino acids. Germline CDR1 is SGHDN and CDR2 is FVKESK. J lost 0 bases, V lost 1 base, and 3 bases had no gene match. CDR3 residues: CASSQGASGSSYNEQFF. As DNA, the CDR3 is TGTGCCAGCAGCCAAGGGGCTAGCGGGAGCTCCTACAATGAGCAGTTCTTC.

This clonotype was picked up many times. V is TRBV4-2 and J is TRBJ1-2, with D perhaps matching TRBD1 (5 bases). Trimming took 5 bases from V and 5 from J, leaving 30 bases between them. In germline, CDR1 is LGHNA, CDR2 YNFKEQ. The CDR3 totals 19 residues. This chain's CDR3 is CASSDPTGLPNPLPYGYTF. CDR3 nucleotide sequence: TGTGCCAGCAGCGACCCAACGGGACTGCCTAACCCCCTTCCTTATGGCTACACCTTC.

This chain links TRBV24-1 with TRBJ2-1; TRBD2 is a possible D gene (6 bases). Germline CDR1 reads KGHDR; CDR2 reads SFDVKD. The V and J ends lost 5 bases and 10 bases respectively, with 20 bases between them. This CDR3 has 15 residues. This chain's CDR3 is CATSGQGGLSGEQFF. The CDR3 DNA reads as TGTGCCACCAGTGGGCAGGGAGGCCTTTCTGGGGAGCAGTTCTTC.

This clonotype was recorded at least ten times. V and J are TRBV10-3 and TRBJ2-7; TRBD1 might be the D (6 bases). The CDR3 spans 15 residues. CDR1 is ENHRY, CDR2 SYGVKD, per germline. With 3 bases removed from V and 6 bases from J, the gap between germline ends came to 18 bases. In nucleotides, the CDR3 is TGTGCCATCAGTGAAATGGGCACAGGGTCTTTCGAGCAGTACGTC. This codes for CAISEMGTGSFEQYV.

This clonotype occurred many times. This rearrangement joins TRBV3-1 to TRBJ1-1, with D perhaps matching TRBD1 (6 bases). CDR1 LGHDT and CDR2 YNNKEL come from the germline V gene (reference sequence). V was trimmed by 3 bases and J by 4 bases, leaving 12 bases between them. The CDR3 sequence is 14 residues long. The CDR3 region has the DNA TGTGCCAGCAGCCATGGGGGGCGCAGCACTGAAGCTTTCTTT. Its translation is CASSHGGRSTEAFF.

This clonotype was observed a handful of times. The chain employs TRBV4-1 and TRBJ2-7; D might be TRBD1 (6 bases). The V gene's germline CDR1 is MGHRA and CDR2 YSYEKL. This CDR3 is 13 amino acids long. V shed 5 bases and J shed 6 bases, with 14 bases lying between them. DNA of the CDR3: TGCGCCAGCAGCTCTTTACCCAGGGGCGAGCAGTACGTC. Its translation is CASSSLPRGEQYV.

This clonotype was counted only a few times. In nucleotides, the CDR3 is TGTGCCACCAGCAGGGATAAAAGGGTCACCGCCTCCTACAATGAGCAGTTCTTC. Translated: CATSRDKRVTASYNEQFF. The V call is TRBV15, the J call TRBJ2-1, with no clear D. The CDR3 covers 18 residues. The germline CDR1 and CDR2 sequences are LNHNV and YYDKDF (reference sequence). V was pared by 3 bases and J by 0 bases, with 18 bases between.

The chain links TRBV5-5 to TRBJ2-3, with D possibly TRBD1 on 6 matching bases. Germline V CDR1 and CDR2: SGHKS, YYEKEE (reference sequence). Trimming took off 1 base at V and 3 bases at J, with 12 bases between the two ends. This CDR3 contains 15 residues. Written as DNA, the CDR3 is TGTGCCAGCAGCTTGATGGAAAGGGGGACAGATACGCAGTATTTT. Encoded protein: CASSLMERGTDTQYF.

A few counts support this clonotype. The gene calls are TRBV20-1 and TRBJ2-7, with 8 nucleotides matching TRBD2. The CDR3 extends over 22 amino acids. Germline-derived CDR1 and CDR2 are DFQATT and SNEGSKA (reference sequence). Unmatched junction bases numbered 31, after V lost 0 bases and J lost 6 bases. CDR3 protein: CSARDKHGVGRAGWKGWGEQYF. DNA for the CDR3: TGCAGTGCTAGAGATAAGCACGGAGTCGGGAGGGCCGGATGGAAAGGATGGGGCGAGCAGTACTTC.